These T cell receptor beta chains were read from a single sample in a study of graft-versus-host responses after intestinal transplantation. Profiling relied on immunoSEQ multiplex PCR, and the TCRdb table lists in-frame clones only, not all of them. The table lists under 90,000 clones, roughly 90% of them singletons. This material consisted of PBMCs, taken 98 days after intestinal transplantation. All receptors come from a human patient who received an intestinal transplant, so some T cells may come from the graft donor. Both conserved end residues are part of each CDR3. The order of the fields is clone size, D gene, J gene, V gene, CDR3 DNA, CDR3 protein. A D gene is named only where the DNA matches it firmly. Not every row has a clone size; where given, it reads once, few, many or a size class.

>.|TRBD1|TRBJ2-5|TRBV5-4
TGTGCCAGCAGCTTCGGGACAGGGAACAACCAAGAGACCCAGTACTTC
CASSFGTGNNQETQYF
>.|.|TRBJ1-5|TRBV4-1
TGCGCCAGCAGCCAAGTCACCATCAACAATCAGCCCCAGCATTTT
CASSQVTINNQPQHF
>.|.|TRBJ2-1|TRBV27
TGTGCCAGCAGTTTCCGGGGTATGGATGAGCAGTTCTTC
CASSFRGMDEQFF
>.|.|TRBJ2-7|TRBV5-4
TGTGCCAGCACCCTCTTGGGTGGGGGGAACTACGAGCAGTACTTC
CASTLLGGGNYEQYF
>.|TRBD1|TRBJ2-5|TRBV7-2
TGTGCCAGCGCTATACAGGGGGCGCAGGGGGAGACCCAGTACTTC
CASAIQGAQGETQYF
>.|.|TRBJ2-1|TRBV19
TGTGCCAGTAGTATGATCCCGCAGGGCTACAATGAGCAGTTCTTC
CASSMIPQGYNEQFF
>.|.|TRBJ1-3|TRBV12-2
TGTGCAAGTCGCTGTGACTCTGGAAACACCATATATTTT
CASRCDSGNTIYF
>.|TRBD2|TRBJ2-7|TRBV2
TGTGCCAGCAGTAGTAAATGGGGGGGGTACGAGCAGTACTTC
CASSSKWGGYEQYF
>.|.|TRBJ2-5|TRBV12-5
TGTGCTAGTGGGAGGGGAGCAGGTCTGTACCAAGAGACCCAGTACTTC
CASGRGAGLYQETQYF
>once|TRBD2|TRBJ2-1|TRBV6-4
TGTGCCAGCAGTGCGGGGGGGTACAATGAGCAGTTCTTC
CASSAGGYNEQFF
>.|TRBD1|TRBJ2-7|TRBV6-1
TGTGCCAGCAGGGACAGGAAGCCCACCTACGAGCAGTACTTC
CASRDRKPTYEQYF